The 21 T cell receptor beta chains below come from one sample, sequenced in a study of CD8+CD57+ T cells in acquired aplastic anemia. TCR beta VDJ and CDR3 were profiled, and genomic DNA was the template. MiXCR, applied by TCRdb to the reads, yields one record per CDR3 protein. The data hold tens of thousands of distinct CDR3 sequences, with around 42% observed a single time. The material sequenced was sorted CD4+, CD8+, or CD8+CD57+ T cells (not recorded which) from PBMCs. The receptor set was obtained from a human donor in good health, serving as a control.

The chain couples TRBV2 to TRBJ1-6, with D unclear. Germline V gene sequence: CDR1 SNHLY, CDR2 FYNNEI. The CDR3 is 14 amino acids. Trimming pared 0 bases from V and 7 bases from J, leaving 7 bases between. The CDR3 loop reads CASSEAGMNSPLHF. DNA of the CDR3: TGTGCCAGCAGTGAAGCGGGAATGAATTCACCCCTCCACTTT.

The CDR3 DNA reads TGTGCCAGCAGTGAAGTATCTGGCTACACCTTC. Translated: CASSEVSGYTF. The chain has TRBV25-1 and TRBJ1-2; D is unresolved. The CDR3 runs to 11 residues. In germline, CDR1 is MGHDK, CDR2 SYGVNS. Trimming removed 2 bases from V and 7 bases from J, with 5 bases in between.

Comments on this clonotype: The conserved phenylalanine or tryptophan normally closing the CDR3 is absent here, so this likely arose from a read error. The DNA is omitted, as the CDR3 cannot be located on it reliably, and the CDR3 follows TCRdb's listing. V gene TRBV25-1 combines with J gene TRBJ1-1. Both ends counted, the CDR3 spans 13 residues. Germline V lookup: CDR1 MGHDK, CDR2 SYGVNS. CDR3 sequence: CASRGGLNTEAFL.

The V call is TRBV14, the J call TRBJ2-3; D call uncertain. CDR3 length: 16 amino acids. Trimming took 0 bases from V and 2 from J, leaving 12 bases between them. The germline V gene encodes CDR1 SGHDN and CDR2 FVKESK. CDR3 loop: CASSQEGRRPTDTQYF. The DNA for the CDR3 is TGTGCCAGCAGCCAAGAAGGCAGGAGACCCACAGATACGCAGTATTTT.

V and J are TRBV9 and TRBJ2-7; 11 bases are a match to TRBD1. The V gene's germline CDR1 is SGDLS and CDR2 YYNGEE. The CDR3 covers 12 residues. The V and J ends lost 4 bases and 13 bases, in that order; junction bases with no gene match: 7. DNA of the CDR3: TGTGCCAGCAGCCCAGGGACAGGGGGGATTTACTTC. Translated: CASSPGTGGIYF.

The CDR3 is CASSIESWTGAPGELFF. Here the CDR3 DNA reads TGTGCCAGTAGTATAGAGTCATGGACAGGGGCCCCCGGGGAGCTGTTTTTT. This chain links TRBV19 with TRBJ2-2, with 9 bases aligning to TRBD1. CDR1 is LNHDA, CDR2 SQIVND, per germline (reference sequence). V lost 0 bases and J lost 6; bases outside the gene matches: 8. CDR3 length equals 17 residues. The variable domain in full, with the rest retrieved from reference TRBV19 and TRBJ2-2, is DGGITQSPKYLFRKEGQNVTLSCEQNLNHDAMYWYRQDPGQGLRLIYYSQIVNDFQKGDIAEGYSVSREKKESFPLTVTSAQKNPTAFYLCASSIESWTGAPGELFFGEGSRLTVL.

This chain joins TRBV19 and TRBJ1-5; TRBD1 is a possible D gene (6 bases). V lost 2 bases to trimming and J lost 6 bases, with 11 bases between them. CDR1 and CDR2 (germline): LNHDA, SQIVND (reference sequence). The CDR3 is 14 residues long. The CDR3 nucleotides are TGTGCCAGTAGTATACTACAGGGTCGTCAGCCCCAGCATTTT. Translating gives CASSILQGRQPQHF.

This chain connects TRBV2 to TRBJ1-2; D is unresolved. The germline V and J ends were trimmed by 5 bases and 6 bases, with 7 bases remaining between them. Germline CDR1 SNHLY, CDR2 FYNNEI. This CDR3 is built from 11 residues. The chain's CDR3 is CASSSSHGYTF. The CDR3 DNA reads TGTGCCAGCAGTTCGTCCCATGGCTACACCTTC. The full variable domain, in which reference TRBV2 and TRBJ1-2 provide the parts outside the CDR3, is EPEVTQTPSHQVTQMGQEVILRCVPISNHLYFYWYRQILGQKVEFLVSFYNNEISEKSEIFDDQFSVERPDGSNFTLKIRSTKLEDSAMYFCASSSSHGYTFGSGTRLTVV.

This clonotype was picked up many times. The rearrangement joins TRBV4-1 to TRBJ2-7; 10 bases fit TRBD1. V lost 0 bases, J lost 4 bases, and 6 bases stayed unmatched. The CDR3 runs 16 residues. The V gene's germline CDR1 is MGHRA and CDR2 YSYEKL. The CDR3 DNA reads TGCGCCAGCAGCCAAGATTCAGGGACAGGGGTTTACGAGCAGTACTTC. This translates into CASSQDSGTGVYEQYF.

The chain links TRBV13 to TRBJ1-6; a possible D gene is TRBD1 (5 bases). Germline V gene sequence: CDR1 PRHDT, CDR2 FYEKMQ (reference sequence). The ends were cut back, 0 bases at V and 7 bases at J, with 10 bases in the middle. CDR3 length equals 15 residues. The DNA for the CDR3 is TGTGCCAGCAGCTTAGGACAGGTCCAGAATTCACCCCTCCACTTT. Translated, it gives CASSLGQVQNSPLHF.

This clonotype was seen ten or more times. The chain combines TRBV6-6 with TRBJ1-2; 10 bases map to TRBD1. This CDR3 has 15 residues. The junction had 12 bases not matched to a gene; V was cut back by 1 base and J by 13 bases. Germline lookup yields CDR1 MNHNY and CDR2 SVGAGI (reference sequence). In DNA, the CDR3 is TGTGCCAGCAGTTACTATGGGACAGGGGACGACCTTAGCACCTTC. The encoded protein is CASSYYGTGDDLSTF.

This chain links TRBV15 with TRBJ1-2, with 8 bases fitting TRBD1. The germline V gene encodes CDR1 LNHNV and CDR2 YYDKDF (reference sequence). The V and J ends lost 3 bases and 6 bases, in that order; junction bases with no gene match: 18. The CDR3 has 18 amino acids. The CDR3: CATSSAQGTGTGLDGYTF. The CDR3 nucleotides are TGTGCCACCAGCAGTGCCCAAGGGACGGGGACAGGCCTAGATGGCTACACCTTC.

About this clonotype: One end of the junction varies from germline; a read error may be responsible. J is TRBJ2-7 and V is TRBV25-1, with TRBD2 identical over 7 bases. Germline V gene sequence: CDR1 MGHDK, CDR2 SYGVNS. The CDR3 totals 14 residues. CDR3 region: CASSPTSASYERYF. For the CDR3, the DNA is TGTGCCAGCAGTCCAACTAGCGCCTCCTACGAGCGGTACTTC.

This clonotype was seen repeatedly, ten times or more. The V gene is TRBV19, the J gene TRBJ1-1; 8 bases fit TRBD1. CDR1 is LNHDA and CDR2 is SQIVND in the germline V gene (reference sequence). The CDR3 has 15 amino acids. V trimming: 4 bases; J trimming: 5 bases; junction bases outside the gene matches: 9. CDR3 nucleotide sequence: TGTGCCAGTAGTACCGAAAGGACAGGGCTTACTGAAGCTTTCTTT. It translates to CASSTERTGLTEAFF.

This clonotype was picked up a small number of times. The chain is built from TRBV25-1 and TRBJ2-3, with D uncertain. Trimming cost V 6 bases and J 6 bases, with 13 bases left between them. CDR1 is MGHDK and CDR2 is SYGVNS in the germline V gene. This CDR3 has 13 amino acids. As DNA, the CDR3 is TGTGCCAGCAGCCAAGCCTTAATGGATACGCAGTATTTT. Protein product: CASSQALMDTQYF.

The rearrangement links TRBV9 to TRBJ2-3; 9 positions match TRBD2. CDR3 length equals 13 residues. The junction had 2 bases not matched to a gene; V was cut back by 5 bases and J by 4 bases. The germline CDR1 and CDR2 sequences are SGDLS and YYNGEE. This chain's CDR3 is CASRAGGPDTQYF. Written as DNA, the CDR3 is TGTGCCAGCAGGGCGGGGGGGCCAGATACGCAGTATTTT.

V is TRBV19 and J is TRBJ2-3; D is unresolved. The CDR3 has 14 amino acids. V gave up 4 bases and J gave up 2 bases, with 10 bases separating them. The germline V gene encodes CDR1 LNHDA and CDR2 SQIVND (reference sequence). Written as DNA, the CDR3 is TGTGCCAGTAGTAGGGCAGGTCCCACAGATACGCAGTATTTT. It specifies CASSRAGPTDTQYF.

This chain uses TRBV2 with TRBJ2-5; TRBD2 is a possible D gene (5 bases). The CDR3 is 14 amino acids. Trimming pared 4 bases from V and 1 base from J, leaving 10 bases between. Per germline, CDR1 SNHLY and CDR2 FYNNEI. In nucleotides, the CDR3 is TGTGCCAGCAGTGGTTTGGGGAGCCAAGAGACCCAGTACTTC. Its protein is CASSGLGSQETQYF. Full variable domain (remainder filled in from reference TRBV2 and TRBJ2-5): EPEVTQTPSHQVTQMGQEVILRCVPISNHLYFYWYRQILGQKVEFLVSFYNNEISEKSEIFDDQFSVERPDGSNFTLKIRSTKLEDSAMYFCASSGLGSQETQYFGPGTRLLVL.

As for this clonotype: One base away lies a much larger clone, so this may be a sequencing read error. The chain carries TRBV6-4 and TRBJ1-6, with unresolved D. V lost 6 bases to trimming and J lost 6 bases, with 12 bases between them. CDR3 length: 14 amino acids. Germline V gene lookup returns CDR1 MRHNA and CDR2 SNTAGT. CDR3 amino acids: CASSRTDLNSPLHF. The CDR3, as DNA: TGTGCCAGCAGCCGCACGGACCTTAATTCACCCCTCCACTTT.

In this sample, this clonotype turned up a few times. The chain uses TRBV20-1 and TRBJ2-1, with 9 bases lining up with TRBD2. Germline V lookup: CDR1 DFQATT, CDR2 SNEGSKA (reference sequence). Trimming took 0 bases from V and 4 from J; bases not matched to a gene: 7. The CDR3 is 16 residues long. CDR3 protein: CSARDRRLAGYNEQFF. Written as DNA, the CDR3 is TGCAGTGCTAGAGATCGGCGGCTAGCGGGGTACAATGAGCAGTTCTTC.

This clonotype has a handful of counts. V usage is TRBV25-1 and J usage is TRBJ2-3, with 9 bases matching TRBD1. The CDR3 is 16 residues long. In germline, CDR1 is MGHDK, CDR2 SYGVNS. J lost 4 bases, V lost 6 bases, and 11 bases had no gene match. The CDR3 DNA reads TGTGCCAGCAGCTTCCCCGGGACAGGGACCCCAGATACGCAGTATTTT. Translation: CASSFPGTGTPDTQYF. The full variable domain, completed using reference TRBV25-1 and TRBJ2-3, is EADIYQTPRYLVIGTGKKITLECSQTMGHDKMYWYQQDPGMELHLIHYSYGVNSTEKGDLSSESTVSRIRTEHFPLTLESARPSHTSQYLCASSFPGTGTPDTQYFGPGTRLTVL.